The 6 T cell receptor beta chains below were found in one sample sequenced in a study of blood T cell repertoires in COVID-19. Assay used: immunoSEQ multiplex PCR; TCRdb lists only in-frame clones, some missing. The sample carries some 300,000 clones, about 91% recorded once. Sequencing used PBMCs or T cells enriched from blood (not recorded which). Receptor source: a woman between 35 and 50 years old who had recovered from COVID-19.

The rearrangement joins TRBV7-9 to TRBJ2-1; TRBD2 aligns across 8 bases. This CDR3 has 15 amino acids. The V gene's germline CDR1 is SEHNR and CDR2 FQNEAQ (reference sequence). After removal of 2 bases from V and 4 bases from J, the junction contained 4 bases not matched to a gene. The CDR3 region has the DNA TGTGCCAGCAGCTTAAGCGGGAGCGGGTACAATGAGCAGTTCTTC. Protein: CASSLSGSGYNEQFF.

This clone appeared a single time. The chain joins TRBV11-2 to TRBJ2-7; 8 nucleotides line up with TRBD1. V lost 3 bases and J lost 3; bases outside the gene matches: 7. The CDR3 is 15 residues long. Germline CDR1 is SGHAT and CDR2 is FQNNGV. The chain's CDR3 is CASSFTDDRGYEQYF. The CDR3 DNA is TGTGCCAGCAGCTTCACCGATGACAGGGGCTACGAGCAGTACTTC.

Remarks on this clone: Additional DNA sequences in this sample encode the identical CDR3. V gene TRBV7-8 combines with J gene TRBJ2-3; no reliable D call. The CDR3 runs to 12 residues. The V end was cut by 5 bases, the J end by 0 bases, with 3 bases between. CDR1 and CDR2 from the germline V gene are SGHVS and FQNEAQ. The DNA for the CDR3 is TGTGCCAGCAGCCCGAGCACAGATACGCAGTATTTT. Its protein is CASSPSTDTQYF.

The rearrangement uses TRBV6-5 and TRBJ1-5, with a possible D match to TRBD1 (6 bases). Germline lookup yields CDR1 MNHEY and CDR2 SVGAGI. V was pared by 0 bases and J by 7 bases, with 13 bases between. The CDR3 is 15 amino acids. In DNA form, the CDR3 reads TGTGCCAGCAGTTACTCAGGGATGGGGGCACAGCCCCAGCATTTT. Amino acids: CASSYSGMGAQPQHF.

The V and J genes are TRBV7-3 and TRBJ1-1, with no clear D. Trimming shortened V by 1 base and J by 7 bases, and 10 bases separated the two germline ends. Germline assignment: CDR1 SGHTA and CDR2 FQGTGA. The CDR3 totals 13 residues. CDR3 nucleotides: TGTGCCAGCAGCTTAAGATCCGCGGGTGAAGCTTTCTTT. Its translation: CASSLRSAGEAFF.

The chain carries TRBV24-1 and TRBJ2-7; 7 bases map to TRBD1. V lost 3 bases and J lost 2; bases outside the gene matches: 3. CDR1 is KGHDR and CDR2 is SFDVKD in the germline V gene. This CDR3 spans 14 amino acids. CDR3 sequence reads: CATSDRQGTYEQYF. The CDR3, as DNA: TGTGCCACCAGTGATCGACAGGGCACCTACGAGCAGTACTTC.